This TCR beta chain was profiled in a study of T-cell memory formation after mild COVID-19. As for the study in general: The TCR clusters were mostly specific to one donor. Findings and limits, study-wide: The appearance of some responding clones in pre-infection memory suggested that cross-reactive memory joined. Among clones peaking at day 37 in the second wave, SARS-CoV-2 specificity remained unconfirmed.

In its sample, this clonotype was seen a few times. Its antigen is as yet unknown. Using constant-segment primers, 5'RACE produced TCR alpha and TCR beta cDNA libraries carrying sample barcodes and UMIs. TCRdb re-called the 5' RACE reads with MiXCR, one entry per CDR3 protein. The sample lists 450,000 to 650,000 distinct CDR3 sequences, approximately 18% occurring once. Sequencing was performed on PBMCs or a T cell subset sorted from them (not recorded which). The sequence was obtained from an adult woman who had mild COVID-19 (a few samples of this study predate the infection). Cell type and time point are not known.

DNA for the CDR3: TGTGCCTGGAGTACGACAGGGGGCACCGGGGAGCTGTTTTTT. Translated, it gives CAWSTTGGTGELFF. The chain uses TRBV30 and TRBJ2-2; 9 nucleotides match TRBD1. The CDR3 spans 14 residues. Germline CDR1 and CDR2: GTSNPN and SVGIG (reference sequence). V gave up 2 bases and J gave up 4 bases; unmatched junction bases: 2.